The TCR beta chain under discussion was sequenced for a study of blood T cell repertoires in COVID-19. About the research overall: The United States, Italy and Spain supplied acute and convalescent COVID-19 samples.

Trimming shortened V by 6 bases and J by 6 bases, and 9 bases separated the two germline ends. This CDR3 spans 12 amino acids. The V gene's germline CDR1 is MNHEY and CDR2 SMNVEV (reference sequence). Under the authors' procedure: Estimated nucleated cell counts came from reference gene primer amplification. Sequencing used immunoSEQ multiplex PCR; TCRdb keeps in-frame clones, though not all of them. The V and J calls and the clone size are those of that table, but D and trimming were determined from the DNA. The sample shows fewer than 200,000 clones, 80% to 90% of them seen only once. The sequencing sample was made of peripheral blood. The clonotype was recovered from a man aged 40-49 years who had recovered from COVID-19. The rearrangement joins TRBV27 to TRBJ2-1; maybe TRBD1 (5 bases). CDR3 region: CASRDQGNEQFF. The CDR3 bases are TGTGCCAGCAGGGATCAGGGCAATGAGCAGTTCTTC.